This T cell receptor (beta chain) was identified during a study of blood T cell repertoires in COVID-19 (dated by TCRdb to 2020 to 2022). The study in broad terms: The collaborator samples originated in the United States, Italy and Spain and spanned the acute and convalescent phases of COVID-19. The prospective study material was composed of cDNA or gDNA derived from T cells, B-cell-depleted T cells, or PBMCs. Subjects who had been exposed to COVID-19, were actively infected with it, or had recovered from it provided the deeply sampled blood TCRbeta repertoires that made up the dataset. A freely available public database, intended as a resource for researchers studying the immune response to SARS-CoV-2, is where the repertoires were released. The samples were drawn from the first 160 participants of the ongoing ImmuneRACE study and from some 1,300 subjects provided by 6 global collaborators. The sample metadata nearly always contained a de-identified subject ID, COVID-19 status, age in years and sex. Where HLA class I and class II types were available, the types were taken from metadata supplied by the sample provider, not from assay-based typing.

CDR1 MNHEY and CDR2 SMNVEV are derived from the germline V gene (reference sequence). V loses 3 bases of germline sequence and J loses 1 base, and the interval between the two ends is 9 bases. The CDR3 measures 14 amino acids from cysteine to phenylalanine. The sequence is cut down to CDR3 DNA, 42 bases in frame from base 1. General study outcomes and caveats: How much clinical and demographic metadata was included differed by source and by participant, and the metadata was provided uncurated.

Remarks on this clone: The antigen it binds to is not known. Per-base quality was not reported, and no clone a single base away is much larger than it.

In Seattle, one collaborating source enrolled patients while the infection was active and tracked those patients longitudinally over the course of disease. Whole blood was collected in K2EDTA tubes by collaborating institutions according to the institutions' own protocols. Collaborator samples were shipped for TCRbeta analysis as frozen whole blood, isolated PBMCs, or DNA extracted from either sample type. The immunoSEQ Assay, a bias-controlled multiplex PCR, was used to amplify TCRbeta CDR3 regions from genomic DNA. The published analysis was carried out like this. The number of nucleated cells in each sample was estimated by amplification of reference gene primers within the assay. To quantify the absolute abundance of each unique TCRbeta CDR3 rearrangement, sequence reads were collapsed and filtered. For each sample, productive Simpson clonality was calculated as the square root of Simpson's diversity index across productive rearrangements. As stored in TCRdb, this immuneACCESS dataset retains in-frame rearrangements with V and J assigned. A fraction of the clones does not appear; measured against another copy, unresolved V genes explain less than half of the discrepancy, and the remainder lacks a known reason. Clonal size and the V and J genes are those of that table, whereas D and trimming came from the DNA. The sample profile shows tens of thousands of clones; nearly 90% of them were found once. The ten largest account for less than 50% of the sample.

This clonotype originated in a woman aged 55-70 years with COVID-19, enrolled during active disease. The chain is assembled from TRBV27 and TRBJ1-1, with no confidently assigned D gene. Specimen: peripheral blood. The nucleotide sequence reads TGTGCCAGCAGTTTGGGCACGCCGAACACTGAAGCTTTCTTT. Its product reads: CASSLGTPNTEAFF.